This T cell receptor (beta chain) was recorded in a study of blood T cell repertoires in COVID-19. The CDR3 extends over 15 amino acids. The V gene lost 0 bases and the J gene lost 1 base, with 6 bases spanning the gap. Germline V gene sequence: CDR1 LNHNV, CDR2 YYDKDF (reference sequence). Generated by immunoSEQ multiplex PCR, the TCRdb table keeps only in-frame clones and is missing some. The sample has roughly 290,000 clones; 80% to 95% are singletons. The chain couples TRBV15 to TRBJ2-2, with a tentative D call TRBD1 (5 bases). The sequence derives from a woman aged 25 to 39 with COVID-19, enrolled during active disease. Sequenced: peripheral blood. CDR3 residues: CATSRERGNTGELFF. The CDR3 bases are TGTGCCACCAGCAGAGAAAGGGGGAACACCGGGGAGCTGTTTTTT.